The 2 T cell receptor beta chains listed next were all sequenced from one sample in a study of blood T cell repertoires in COVID-19. The protocol was immunoSEQ multiplex PCR, while the TCRdb copy is restricted to in-frame clones and leaves out a portion. This table has 150,000 to 200,000 clones, around nine tenths appearing once. The sequenced material came from peripheral blood. The origin of the receptors is a man in his forties or fifties with acute or convalescent COVID-19.

The chain combines TRBV24-1 with TRBJ2-7, with TRBD2 matching 11 bases. Per the germline V gene, CDR1 is KGHDR and CDR2 is SFDVKD. The CDR3 contains 17 residues. After removal of 5 bases from V and 4 bases from J, the junction contained 12 bases not matched to a gene. The CDR3 is CATSVGMFLAGGYEQYF. The CDR3 bases are TGTGCCACCAGTGTGGGGATGTTTCTAGCGGGAGGTTACGAGCAGTACTTC.

V usage is TRBV7-2 and J usage is TRBJ1-2; D gene unclear. CDR1 is SGHTA and CDR2 is FQGNSA in the germline V gene. V shed 2 bases and J shed 2 bases, with 15 bases lying between them. This CDR3 spans 16 amino acids. CDR3: CASSLTGLGGNYGYTF. The DNA of the CDR3 is TGTGCCAGCAGCTTAACCGGCCTAGGAGGAAACTATGGCTACACCTTC.